Shown below are 19 T cell receptor beta chains from a single sample sequenced in a study of blood T cell repertoires in COVID-19. The protocol was immunoSEQ multiplex PCR, while the TCRdb copy is restricted to in-frame clones and leaves out a portion. The sample has 150,000 to 200,000 clones; approximately 93% are singletons. Source material: peripheral blood. The receptors here all came from a woman aged 55-69 years with COVID-19, enrolled during active disease.

This clone has only one observation. J is TRBJ1-4 and V is TRBV4-3; D uncertain. The CDR3 spans 15 residues. Germline values: CDR1 LGHNA, CDR2 YSLEER. V shed 0 bases and J shed 6 bases, with 11 bases lying between them. The CDR3 sequence is CASSQELSMDEKLFF. CDR3 DNA sequence: TGCGCCAGCAGCCAAGAGCTCAGTATGGATGAAAAACTGTTTTTT.

This chain uses TRBV15 with TRBJ1-5; TRBD1 matches at 7 bases. After removal of 9 bases from V and 0 bases from J, the junction contained 5 bases not matched to a gene. CDR1 and CDR2 (germline): LNHNV, YYDKDF (reference sequence). CDR3 size: 14 residues. CDR3 residues: CATETGNSNQPQHF. For the CDR3, the DNA is TGTGCCACTGAGACAGGGAATAGCAATCAGCCCCAGCATTTT.

The chain is built from TRBV4-3 and TRBJ1-5; D remains ambiguous. This CDR3 spans 13 amino acids. V lost 0 bases and J 2 bases, leaving 2 bases between the germline ends. The germline V gene has CDR1 LGHNA and CDR2 YSLEER. The CDR3 reads CASSQDGNQPQHF. The CDR3 nucleotides are TGCGCCAGCAGCCAAGACGGCAATCAGCCCCAGCATTTT.

The chain couples TRBV3-1 (or the pseudogene TRBV3-2) to TRBJ2-3; tentatively, D is TRBD2 (6 bases). This CDR3 is 16 amino acids long. Germline CDR1 and CDR2: LGHDT and YNNKEL (reference sequence). The ends were cut back, 0 bases at V and 0 bases at J, with 10 bases in the middle. For the CDR3, the DNA is TGTGCCAGCAGCCAAGATGGGGGGACTAGCACAGATACGCAGTATTTT. Translated: CASSQDGGTSTDTQYF.

The chain carries TRBV9 and TRBJ1-1; perhaps TRBD1 as D (5 bases). Germline CDR1 and CDR2: SGDLS and YYNGEE. The CDR3 runs 15 residues. Between the trimmed V and J ends, which lost 0 bases and 0 bases, there was a span of 9 bases. DNA for the CDR3: TGTGCCAGCAGCGTAGGCCAGGGAATGAACACTGAAGCTTTCTTT. It specifies CASSVGQGMNTEAFF.

The rearrangement links TRBV5-1 to TRBJ1-4; D might be TRBD1 (5 bases). CDR3 size: 18 residues. Trimming took off 6 bases at V and 0 bases at J, with 21 bases between the two ends. CDR1 SGHRS and CDR2 YFSETQ come from the germline V gene. The CDR3 region has the DNA TGCGCCAGCAAGCGCACGGCAGGGAGGATATCAACTAATGAAAAACTGTTTTTT. Protein product: CASKRTAGRISTNEKLFF.

The gene calls are TRBV19 and TRBJ1-5; 9 bases match TRBD1. This CDR3 contains 15 residues. Germline V gives CDR1 LNHDA, CDR2 SQIVND (reference sequence). V gave up 6 bases and J gave up 3 bases; unmatched junction bases: 6. The CDR3 spells CASRIQGALNQPQHF. CDR3 coding DNA: TGTGCCAGTAGGATACAGGGGGCCCTCAATCAGCCCCAGCATTTT.

The chain employs TRBV9 and TRBJ2-7, with 7 bases lining up with TRBD1. The CDR3 is 15 residues long. V shed 3 bases, J shed 5 bases, and the junction held 11 bases outside the gene matches. Germline values: CDR1 SGDLS, CDR2 YYNGEE. The CDR3 protein is CASSATGLSGDEQYF. CDR3 sequence (DNA): TGTGCCAGCAGCGCGACAGGGTTATCTGGGGACGAGCAGTACTTC.

CDR3 protein: CASRQANTEAFF. The DNA of the CDR3 is TGTGCCAGCAGACAGGCGAACACTGAAGCTTTCTTT. The V and J genes are TRBV6-5 and TRBJ1-1, with D maybe TRBD1 (5 bases). The CDR3 covers 12 residues. V was shortened by 6 bases and J by 1 base, with 6 bases between the two germline ends. Germline values: CDR1 MNHEY, CDR2 SVGAGI.

This chain joins TRBV19 and TRBJ1-4, with TRBD1 matching over 7 bases. Germline values: CDR1 LNHDA, CDR2 SQIVND (reference sequence). The length of the CDR3 is 16 residues. V was pared by 7 bases and J by 0 bases, with 8 bases of the junction left unmatched. The CDR3 is CASTSRGVATNEKLFF. The CDR3 DNA reads TGTGCCAGTACTAGCAGGGGGGTCGCAACTAATGAAAAACTGTTTTTT.

V is TRBV3-1 (or the pseudogene TRBV3-2) and J is TRBJ1-5; no reliable D call. CDR1 and CDR2 from the germline V gene are LGHDT and YNNKEL (reference sequence). The CDR3 runs to 12 residues. V gave up 1 base and J gave up 5 bases, with 3 bases separating them. The CDR3 here is CASSQADQPQHF. In nucleotides, the CDR3 is TGTGCCAGCAGCCAAGCCGATCAGCCCCAGCATTTT.

The chain has TRBV20-1 and TRBJ1-6; D not certain. The ends were cut back, 3 bases at V and 3 bases at J, with 12 bases in the middle. CDR1 and CDR2 from the germline V gene are DFQATT and SNEGSKA (reference sequence). The CDR3 consists of 15 residues. Here the CDR3 DNA reads TGCAGTGCTAGTCTTTACGGAGACTATAATTCACCCCTCCACTTT. Translating it yields CSASLYGDYNSPLHF.

The chain couples TRBV4-3 to TRBJ2-7, with D possibly TRBD1 on 7 matching bases. The CDR3 runs to 18 residues. The V gene's germline CDR1 is LGHNA and CDR2 YSLEER. Trimming removed 0 bases from V and 2 bases from J, with 20 bases in between. CDR3 loop: CASSQDPGDSLGTYEQYF. As DNA, the CDR3 is TGCGCCAGCAGCCAAGATCCGGGGGACAGCTTGGGAACCTACGAGCAGTACTTC.

The J gene is TRBJ1-5, the V gene TRBV19; weak D call: TRBD1 (6 bases). The germline gives CDR1 LNHDA, CDR2 SQIVND (reference sequence). Trimming shortened V by 5 bases and J by 3 bases, and 11 bases separated the two germline ends. There are 14 residues in the CDR3. The CDR3 protein is CASSSQGFNQPQHF. CDR3 coding DNA: TGTGCCAGTAGTTCCCAGGGGTTCAATCAGCCCCAGCATTTT.

This clone was picked up one time. The same CDR3 is also encoded by other DNA sequences in this sample. The chain combines TRBV4-3 with TRBJ1-1; the match to TRBD1 covers 8 bases. This CDR3 has 15 amino acids. V dropped 3 bases and J dropped 1; count of bases not matched to a gene: 4. Germline V gives CDR1 LGHNA, CDR2 YSLEER. In DNA, the CDR3 is TGCGCCAGCAGCCAGGGTACAGGGGGGAACACTGAAGCTTTCTTT. It is translated as CASSQGTGGNTEAFF.

The CDR3 DNA follows: TGTGCCAGCAGCTTATGGGACAGGGCGGGCAATGAGCAGTTCTTC. Protein sequence: CASSLWDRAGNEQFF. The chain couples TRBV7-2 to TRBJ2-1, with 9 nucleotides matching TRBD1. Per germline, CDR1 SGHTA and CDR2 FQGNSA. V was clipped by 2 bases and J by 6 bases; unmatched bases: 5. The CDR3 contains 15 residues.

This chain uses TRBV7-2 with TRBJ2-7; D is unclear. Germline CDR1 is SGHTA and CDR2 is FQGNSA. CDR3 size: 13 residues. Trimming stripped 0 bases from V and 3 bases from J, with 6 bases between. The DNA of the CDR3 is TGTGCCAGCAGCTTAGCGTCTAGCTACGAGCAGTACTTC. Amino acid sequence: CASSLASSYEQYF.

The rearrangement links TRBV13 to TRBJ1-1; D unresolved. Germline CDR1 PRHDT, CDR2 FYEKMQ (reference sequence). V lost 5 bases and J 6 bases, leaving 13 bases between the germline ends. CDR3 size: 13 residues. The CDR3 loop is CASSPTPSPEAFF. The CDR3, as DNA: TGTGCCAGCAGCCCGACACCGTCCCCTGAAGCTTTCTTT.

This clone has only one observation. The rearrangement links TRBV19 to TRBJ2-7; D not resolved. This CDR3 is built from 15 residues. Germline CDR1 reads LNHDA; CDR2 reads SQIVND (reference sequence). V lost 9 bases and J 0 bases, leaving 18 bases between the germline ends. CDR3 nucleotide sequence: TGTGCCAGCAGTCAACAAGACTCCATCTCCTACGAGCAGTACTTC. Translation gives CASSQQDSISYEQYF.